These 20 T cell receptor beta chains were all obtained from the same sample, sequenced in a study of blood T cell repertoires in COVID-19. Sequencing was performed with immunoSEQ multiplex PCR; in TCRdb, only in-frame clones are kept and a portion is missing. The data hold some 200,000 clones, with around 85% observed a single time. Specimen: peripheral blood. These receptors came from an older woman with acute or convalescent COVID-19.

The gene calls are TRBV5-4 and TRBJ2-7; 8 bases map to TRBD1. V lost 1 base to trimming and J lost 2 bases; unmatched junction nucleotides: 5. The CDR3 covers 15 residues. Germline assignment: CDR1 SGHNT and CDR2 YYREEE (reference sequence). CDR3 bases: TGTGCCAGCAGCTTGTCACAGGGGGGTCCCTACGAGCAGTACTTC. This translates into CASSLSQGGPYEQYF.

The rearrangement joins TRBV9 to TRBJ1-2; D is perhaps TRBD1 (6 bases). V was shortened by 3 bases and J by 3 bases, with 21 bases between the two germline ends. Germline-derived CDR1 and CDR2 are SGDLS and YYNGEE. The CDR3 loop spans 17 amino acids. The CDR3 protein is CASSGRPWGQGDYGYTF. CDR3 bases: TGTGCCAGCAGCGGCCGCCCTTGGGGGCAGGGTGACTATGGCTACACCTTC.

The gene calls are TRBV9 and TRBJ2-2; TRBD2 matches 8 bases. Germline CDR1 SGDLS, CDR2 YYNGEE. The trim removed 0 bases at V and 7 bases at J, leaving 5 bases unmatched. The length of the CDR3 is 15 residues. The CDR3 region is CASSVVSGGIGELFF. The CDR3 region has the DNA TGTGCCAGCAGCGTAGTTTCGGGAGGGATCGGGGAGCTGTTTTTT.

V is TRBV28 and J is TRBJ2-7; 8 bases line up with TRBD1. Looked up from germline, CDR1 is MDHEN and CDR2 is SYDVKM. This CDR3 is built from 14 residues. J lost 2 bases, V lost 6 bases, and 6 bases had no gene match. CDR3: CASSSTGGTYEQYF. In DNA, the CDR3 is TGTGCCAGCAGCTCAACAGGGGGAACCTACGAGCAGTACTTC.

This chain joins TRBV6-5 and TRBJ2-2, with D possibly being TRBD2 (5 bases). CDR1 is MNHEY and CDR2 is SVGAGI in the germline V gene. This CDR3 is 14 amino acids long. Between the trimmed V and J ends, which lost 6 bases and 3 bases, there was a span of 11 bases. The CDR3 region is CASRGDYYTGELFF. In nucleotides, the CDR3 is TGTGCCAGCAGAGGCGACTACTACACCGGGGAGCTGTTTTTT.

This chain joins TRBV19 and TRBJ2-2; D possibly corresponds to TRBD1 (5 bases). The V end was cut by 5 bases, the J end by 4 bases, with 17 bases between. CDR3 length: 16 amino acids. Germline-derived CDR1 and CDR2 are LNHDA and SQIVND (reference sequence). DNA of the CDR3: TGTGCCAGTAGTTTAAAGCCCACGACAGTCACCGGGGAGCTGTTTTTT. This gives the protein CASSLKPTTVTGELFF.

The V and J genes are TRBV19 and TRBJ1-3; no definite D call. Germline CDR1 reads LNHDA; CDR2 reads SQIVND (reference sequence). The V end was cut by 6 bases, the J end by 0 bases, with 9 bases between. This CDR3 region has 14 residues. CDR3 sequence (DNA): TGTGCCAGTAGGCGGCAAGACTCTGGAAACACCATATATTTT. Encoded protein: CASRRQDSGNTIYF.

This clone was observed once. The rearrangement uses TRBV12-3 or TRBV12-4 and TRBJ1-1; possibly TRBD1 for D (5 bases). The CDR3 totals 13 residues. V lost 10 bases, J lost 6 bases, and 18 bases lay in between. As DNA, the CDR3 is TGTGCCACAGCGACAGACGGATTCGCTGAAGCTTTCTTT. The encoded protein is CATATDGFAEAFF.

J is TRBJ1-1 and V is TRBV5-1; D is undetermined. CDR3 size: 16 residues. The germline V gene has CDR1 SGHRS and CDR2 YFSETQ. The V and J ends lost 3 bases and 1 base respectively, with 16 bases between them. In nucleotides, the CDR3 is TGCGCCAGCAGCTCGGTGAGGTCGGGAGGGAACACTGAAGCTTTCTTT. This translates into CASSSVRSGGNTEAFF.

V gene TRBV11-2 combines with J gene TRBJ2-1; D perhaps matches TRBD1 (6 bases). The V gene lost 3 bases and the J gene lost 14 bases, with 11 bases spanning the gap. Germline lookup yields CDR1 SGHAT and CDR2 FQNNGV. This CDR3 spans 11 amino acids. Here the CDR3 DNA reads TGTGCCAGCAGCTTGGAGACAGGAGAGTTCTTC. Protein product: CASSLETGEFF.

The J gene is TRBJ2-3, the V gene TRBV7-3; D is possibly TRBD2 (6 bases). CDR1 is SGHTA, CDR2 FQGTGA, per germline. This CDR3 is 14 amino acids long. The V gene lost 2 bases and the J gene lost 3 bases, with 9 bases spanning the gap. The CDR3 loop reads CASSLAGSTDTQYF. CDR3 sequence (DNA): TGTGCCAGCAGCTTAGCGGGATCGACAGATACGCAGTATTTT.

The V gene is TRBV2, the J gene TRBJ2-1, with D maybe TRBD1 (6 bases). The germline CDR1 and CDR2 sequences are SNHLY and FYNNEI. The CDR3 has 15 residues. V was shortened by 6 bases and J by 0 bases, with 12 bases between the two germline ends. DNA for the CDR3: TGTGCCAGCAGGGTGGGACAAAGCTCCTACAATGAGCAGTTCTTC. Protein sequence: CASRVGQSSYNEQFF.

CDR3 DNA sequence: TGTGCCAGCAGTGGGACAGGATACACCGGGGAGCTGTTTTTT. Protein sequence: CASSGTGYTGELFF. The chain carries TRBV25-1 and TRBJ2-2; 7 bases line up with TRBD1. V was pared by 4 bases and J by 3 bases, with 2 bases of the junction left unmatched. Germline-derived CDR1 and CDR2 are MGHDK and SYGVNS. The CDR3 extends over 14 amino acids.

The gene calls are TRBV7-3 and TRBJ2-1, with TRBD2 matching over 14 bases. V was clipped by 8 bases and J by 6 bases; unmatched bases: 0. Germline assignment: CDR1 SGHTA and CDR2 FQGTGA. The CDR3 spans 13 residues. The CDR3 loop reads CASGLAGGNEQFF. The DNA of the CDR3 is TGTGCCAGCGGACTAGCGGGAGGCAATGAGCAGTTCTTC.

This clone was detected once. The chain joins TRBV6-5 to TRBJ1-5; D might be TRBD1 (6 bases). Trimming removed 6 bases at V and 3 bases at J, with 12 bases between. The CDR3 is 14 residues long. The V gene's germline CDR1 is MNHEY and CDR2 SVGAGI. CDR3 nucleotides: TGTGCCAGCAGGGATGGACAGATCAATCAGCCCCAGCATTTT. This encodes CASRDGQINQPQHF.

Only a few counts were recorded for this clone. The rearrangement uses TRBV19 and TRBJ1-5, with D maybe TRBD1 (5 bases). V was clipped by 2 bases and J by 7 bases, with 12 bases between them. From germline, CDR1 is LNHDA and CDR2 SQIVND (reference sequence). The CDR3 has 14 residues. CDR3 DNA sequence: TGTGCCAGTAGTATACCAGGGTACGGGCAGCCCCAGCATTTT. Protein: CASSIPGYGQPQHF.

CDR3 DNA sequence: TGTGCCAGCAGGGACCAGGGGAGCGCCAACACTGAAGCTTTCTTT. Its protein product is CASRDQGSANTEAFF. This chain links TRBV2 with TRBJ1-1, with a possible D match to TRBD1 (6 bases). V was clipped by 6 bases and J by 2 bases, with 16 bases between them. CDR3 length equals 15 residues. The germline CDR1 and CDR2 sequences are SNHLY and FYNNEI.

The chain carries TRBV7-6 and TRBJ2-1; the D is unclear. Germline V gives CDR1 SGHVS, CDR2 FNYEAQ. The CDR3 has 16 residues. The V and J ends lost 6 bases and 2 bases respectively, with 17 bases between them. Here the CDR3 reads CASRRDVGFPYNEQFF. The CDR3 DNA follows: TGTGCCAGCAGACGTGATGTGGGCTTTCCCTACAATGAGCAGTTCTTC. The full variable domain, in which reference TRBV7-6 and TRBJ2-1 provide the parts outside the CDR3, is GAGVSQSPRYKVTKRGQDVALRCDPISGHVSLYWYRQALGQGPEFLTYFNYEAQQDKSGLPNDRFSAERPEGSISTLTIQRTEQRDSAMYRCASRRDVGFPYNEQFFGPGTRLTVL.

The rearrangement uses TRBV29-1 and TRBJ2-1, with 11 bases that match TRBD2. CDR3 size: 14 residues. Looked up from germline, CDR1 is SQVTM and CDR2 is ANQGSEA. J was trimmed by 4 bases and V by 7 bases; bases with no gene match: 6. CDR3 sequence (DNA): TGCAGCGCCGTAACTAGCGGGGGATACAATGAGCAGTTCTTC. Residues: CSAVTSGGYNEQFF.

The V call is TRBV29-1, the J call TRBJ1-2; a weak D match, TRBD1 (6 bases). Between the trimmed V and J ends, which lost 4 bases and 2 bases, there was a span of 14 bases. This CDR3 is 14 amino acids long. The germline CDR1 and CDR2 sequences are SQVTM and ANQGSEA. Here the CDR3 reads CSVGPGQLNYGYTF. The CDR3 coding sequence is TGCAGCGTTGGACCCGGACAGCTGAACTATGGCTACACCTTC.